This T cell receptor beta chain was observed in a study of cytomegalovirus exposure and HLA in healthy donors. Turning to the study itself: Samples from HLA-typed donors yielded 65 million to 90 million unique TCRs in an early data release. Overall study results and limits: Per published reports, the classifier diagnosed cytomegalovirus status with high specificity and sensitivity. DRB1 had the most TCR associations and HLA-C the fewest, a later analysis found, with rates varying by HLA locus.

Unmatched junction bases numbered 10, after V lost 8 bases and J lost 4 bases. Germline CDR1 reads MDHEN; CDR2 reads SYDVKM. The CDR3 sequence is 14 residues long. Vbeta (60) and Jbeta (13) primers were used in the PCR. The data were produced by immunoSEQ multiplex PCR, yet TCRdb's version contains in-frame clones alone and is incomplete. This sample has 150,000 to 200,000 clones, with about 80% found just once. Worth noting for this clone: The antigen is unknown.

The chain employs TRBV28 and TRBJ1-1; TRBD1 agrees at 7 bases. This receptor was obtained from a man aged 45-65 years in good health and CMV-seropositive. The specimen was PBMCs. The CDR3: CASGPGTEITEAFF. DNA of the CDR3: TGTGCCAGCGGCCCCGGGACAGAGATCACTGAAGCTTTCTTT.